Below are 31 T cell receptor beta chains sequenced from a single sample in a study of regulatory T cells in long-lasting Graves disease. Investigators prepared the TCR beta libraries by applying iRepertoire HTBI primers and Arm-PCR of CDR3 regions. TCRdb reanalysed the multiplex PCR reads using MiXCR and keeps one entry per CDR3 protein. The sample shows some 350,000 distinct CDR3 sequences, around 15% of them seen only once. The time point was: newly diagnosed GD, antithyroid drugs for less than 3 months. The TCR library was made from RNA that had been extracted from PBMCs in TRIzol. This same sample was also part of a study on T cells in Graves' hyperthyroidism and ophthalmopathy.

Sequences were derived from peripheral blood mononuclear cells (PBMCs), sampled at new diagnosis, from a patient treated with antithyroid drugs. The receptors were gathered from a woman aged 18-30 years with Graves disease.

This clonotype has at least ten counts. The rearrangement uses TRBV7-9 and TRBJ2-1, with 12 positions matching TRBD2. Germline V lookup: CDR1 SEHNR, CDR2 FQNEAQ (reference sequence). There are 19 residues in the CDR3. V trimming: 5 bases; J trimming: 6 bases; junction bases outside the gene matches: 17. CDR3 protein: CASSPRTGSTSGRINEQFF. CDR3 bases: TGTGCCAGCAGCCCCCGGACAGGGTCGACTAGCGGGAGAATCAATGAGCAGTTCTTC.

This clonotype has only a few counts. V gene TRBV4-1 combines with J gene TRBJ1-1; no definite D call. The CDR3 loop spans 14 amino acids. Trimming cost V 1 base and J 6 bases, with 12 bases left between them. Germline assignment: CDR1 MGHRA and CDR2 YSYEKL. CDR3 coding DNA: TGCGCCAGCAGCCAAGCCAAAGATATGGCTGAAGCTTTCTTT. Encoded protein: CASSQAKDMAEAFF.

This chain links TRBV30 with TRBJ2-7, with D tentatively TRBD2 (5 bases). The CDR3 has 12 residues. CDR1 and CDR2 (germline): GTSNPN, SVGIG (reference sequence). The V gene lost 1 base and the J gene lost 5 bases, with 9 bases spanning the gap. In DNA form, the CDR3 reads TGTGCCTGGAGTGGGAGCGGAGACGAGCAGTACTTC. This encodes CAWSGSGDEQYF.

Ten or more counts support this clonotype. This sequence joins TRBV2 and TRBJ2-1, with D possibly being TRBD1 (6 bases). This CDR3 comprises 11 residues. V was shortened by 7 bases and J by 9 bases, with 10 bases between the two germline ends. The germline CDR1 and CDR2 sequences are SNHLY and FYNNEI. The DNA of the CDR3 is TGTGCCAGCAACAGGGTACGTGAGCAGTTCTTC. Its translation is CASNRVREQFF.

In this sample, this clonotype turned up many times. The V call is TRBV20-1, the J call TRBJ2-3; TRBD2 matches 7 bases. This CDR3 has 14 residues. Germline assignment: CDR1 DFQATT and CDR2 SNEGSKA (reference sequence). Germline trimming cut 8 bases from V and 3 bases from J; bases unmatched to any gene: 11. Here the CDR3 reads CSHLRGGPTDTQYF. In DNA, the CDR3 is TGCAGTCACCTTAGGGGAGGGCCTACAGATACGCAGTATTTT.

The chain combines TRBV6-2 or TRBV6-3 with TRBJ2-2; possibly TRBD1 for D (5 bases). Between the trimmed V and J ends, which lost 3 bases and 7 bases, there was a span of 18 bases. CDR3 length: 16 residues. CDR1 and CDR2 from the germline V gene are MNHEY and SVGEGT. The DNA of the CDR3 is TGTGCCAGCAGTTATAATAGGATCCAGGGTAACGGGGAGCTGTTTTTT. Its translation: CASSYNRIQGNGELFF.

This clonotype was counted many times. The chain employs TRBV5-1 and TRBJ2-3; 10 nucleotides agree with TRBD1. This CDR3 region has 15 residues. The germline V gene has CDR1 SGHRS and CDR2 YFSETQ. V lost 3 bases, J lost 4 bases, and 5 bases stayed unmatched. The CDR3 region has the DNA TGCGCCAGCAGCTCGGGGACAGGGGATGCAGATACGCAGTATTTT. This translates into CASSSGTGDADTQYF. The variable domain in full, completed from reference TRBV5-1 and TRBJ2-3, reads KAGVTQTPRYLIKTRGQQVTLSCSPISGHRSVSWYQQTPGQGLQFLFEYFSETQRNKGNFPGRFSGRQFSNSRSEMNVSTLELGDSALYLCASSSGTGDADTQYFGPGTRLTVL.

The sample holds many counts of this clonotype. The CDR3 sequence: CASSSGPSVGETQYF. For the CDR3, the DNA is TGTGCCAGCAGCTCAGGCCCGTCCGTCGGAGAGACCCAGTACTTC. The rearrangement joins TRBV7-6 to TRBJ2-5; D not resolved. The CDR3 covers 15 residues. CDR1 is SGHVS and CDR2 is FNYEAQ in the germline V gene. With 4 bases removed from V and 4 bases from J, the gap between germline ends came to 16 bases.

V is TRBV30 and J is TRBJ2-2, with 7 bases aligning to TRBD1. The germline CDR1 and CDR2 sequences are GTSNPN and SVGIG (reference sequence). The CDR3 totals 12 residues. J gave up 5 bases and V 5 bases, and 2 bases lay outside the gene matches. The CDR3 loop is CAWDRVTGELFF. CDR3 DNA sequence: TGTGCCTGGGACAGGGTAACCGGGGAGCTGTTTTTT.

This clonotype has just a few counts. Because the CDR3 is missing its conserved closing phenylalanine or tryptophan, this is likely a read error. V gene TRBV28 combines with J gene TRBJ1-1; no clear D. The length of the CDR3 is 14 residues. Germline CDR1 reads MDHEN; CDR2 reads SYDVKM. V lost 2 bases and J 5 bases, leaving 12 bases between the germline ends. The CDR3 sequence is CASSLPALGTEAFL. CDR3 nucleotides: TGTGCCAGCAGTTTACCCGCGCTTGGGACTGAAGCTTTCCTT.

The chain joins TRBV30 to TRBJ2-5; D possibly matches TRBD1 or TRBD2 (5 bases each). Between the trimmed V and J ends, which lost 0 bases and 3 bases, there was a span of 14 bases. Germline V gene data show CDR1 as GTSNPN and CDR2 as SVGIG (reference sequence). The CDR3 runs 15 residues. The CDR3 DNA reads TGTGCCTGGAGTGTTGGTGGGGGTCGTGAAGAGACCCAGTACTTC. Translating gives CAWSVGGGREETQYF.

This clonotype was found many times. This chain joins TRBV28 and TRBJ2-7; 7 bases line up with TRBD1. The CDR3 runs to 14 residues. Germline V lookup: CDR1 MDHEN, CDR2 SYDVKM. V shed 6 bases and J 3 bases; nucleotides not matched to a gene: 8. The CDR3 is CASRGKGAFYEQYF. CDR3 coding DNA: TGTGCCAGCAGGGGCAAGGGGGCCTTCTACGAGCAGTACTTC.

This clonotype has a count of ten or more. The V gene is TRBV12-3 or TRBV12-4, the J gene TRBJ2-7; the D is unclear. The CDR3 spans 14 residues. V was shortened by 2 bases and J by 1 base, with 9 bases between the two germline ends. This CDR3 reads CASSLPVRSYEQYF. CDR3 bases: TGTGCCAGCAGTTTACCGGTCCGGTCCTACGAGCAGTACTTC.

The V and J genes are TRBV11-2 and TRBJ2-3; TRBD2 agrees at 14 bases. The germline V gene encodes CDR1 SGHAT and CDR2 FQNNGV. With 6 bases clipped from V and 1 base from J, the junction kept 9 bases outside the gene matches. The CDR3 sequence is 18 residues long. CDR3: CASSSAGLAGDRTDTQYF. CDR3 in DNA: TGTGCCAGCAGTTCCGCGGGACTAGCGGGAGATCGCACAGATACGCAGTATTTT.

The chain couples TRBV6-2 or TRBV6-3 to TRBJ1-5; D not certain. Trimming cost V 5 bases and J 3 bases, with 17 bases left between them. Germline CDR1 is MNHEY and CDR2 is SVGEGT. This CDR3 region has 16 residues. CDR3 nucleotides: TGTGCCAGCAGTGAAACTCCCAGCAGGTCCAATCAGCCCCAGCATTTT. Translating it yields CASSETPSRSNQPQHF.

The chain couples TRBV24-1 to TRBJ1-2; no clear D. CDR1 and CDR2 from the germline V gene are KGHDR and SFDVKD. V dropped 2 bases and J dropped 8 bases, with 14 bases sitting between them. The CDR3 spans 14 residues. CDR3 residues: CATSDYLVQRGYTF. The CDR3 nucleotides are TGTGCCACCAGTGATTACCTCGTACAGCGGGGCTACACCTTC.

This clonotype has a count of ten or more. The chain is built from TRBV18 and TRBJ2-5; D remains unclear. Germline V gene sequence: CDR1 KGHSH, CDR2 LQKENI. Trimming shortened V by 1 base and J by 1 base, and 4 bases separated the two germline ends. CDR3 length: 13 residues. DNA for the CDR3: TGTGCCAGCTCACCACATCCCCAAGAGACCCAGTACTTC. Translating it yields CASSPHPQETQYF.

There are many counts of this clonotype. The chain recombines TRBV30 with TRBJ1-2; D gene uncertain. With 2 bases removed from V and 3 bases from J, the gap between germline ends came to 13 bases. CDR1 is GTSNPN and CDR2 is SVGIG in the germline V gene (reference sequence). The CDR3 is 14 residues long. The chain's CDR3 is CAWSHGRFDYGYTF. Here the CDR3 DNA reads TGTGCCTGGAGTCACGGACGGTTCGACTATGGCTACACCTTC.

In this sample, this clonotype turned up many times. The CDR3 DNA reads as TGTGCCAGCAGTTTATGGCTAGCGGGGGGACTTGGGAATGAGCAGTTCTTC. This gives the protein CASSLWLAGGLGNEQFF. The V and J genes are TRBV28 and TRBJ2-1; 11 bases are shared with TRBD2. CDR1 is MDHEN and CDR2 is SYDVKM in the germline V gene. This CDR3 spans 17 amino acids. Trimming removed 0 bases from V and 7 bases from J; junction bases left unmatched: 8.

The chain recombines TRBV6-2 or TRBV6-3 with TRBJ2-2; D might be TRBD1 or TRBD2, each matching 5 bases. Trimming removed 4 bases from V and 5 bases from J, with 14 bases in between. The CDR3 sequence is 15 residues long. Germline V gives CDR1 MNHEY, CDR2 SVGEGT. CDR3 amino acids: CASSFPGPQTGELFF. The CDR3 DNA reads TGTGCCAGCAGTTTCCCGGGACCACAGACCGGGGAGCTGTTTTTT.

Ten or more counts support this clonotype. The chain is built from TRBV27 and TRBJ2-7; 8 bases are a match to TRBD2. CDR1 and CDR2 from the germline V gene are MNHEY and SMNVEV (reference sequence). Unmatched junction bases numbered 8, after V lost 5 bases and J lost 5 bases. The CDR3 has 14 amino acids. CDR3 nucleotide sequence: TGTGCCAGCAGTCCGACTAGCGTAATGAACGAGCAGTACTTC. Translated: CASSPTSVMNEQYF.

This clonotype was seen only a few times. CDR3 sequence reads: CASSSPGTGVDTQYF. DNA for the CDR3: TGTGCCAGCAGTTCCCCCGGGACAGGGGTAGATACGCAGTATTTT. The V gene is TRBV6-2 or TRBV6-3, the J gene TRBJ2-3, with 10 nucleotides matching TRBD1. Germline CDR1 is MNHEY and CDR2 is SVGEGT. This CDR3 comprises 15 residues. The ends lost 4 bases at V and 5 bases at J; junction bases unmatched: 6.

J is TRBJ2-7 and V is TRBV7-6, with 9 bases fitting TRBD1. Unmatched junction bases numbered 3, after V lost 1 base and J lost 2 bases. Germline V gives CDR1 SGHVS, CDR2 FNYEAQ. CDR3 size: 15 residues. The CDR3 DNA sequence: TGTGCCAGCAGCTTAGGAGGACAGGGGACCTACGAGCAGTACTTC. It encodes CASSLGGQGTYEQYF.

Details on this clonotype: This may be a read error: a much more frequent sequence differs by one nucleotide. The genes are TRBV30 and TRBJ1-1, with unresolved D. Trimming shortened V by 3 bases and J by 9 bases, and 11 bases separated the two germline ends. The CDR3 runs to 11 residues. Germline V gene sequence: CDR1 GTSNPN, CDR2 SVGIG (reference sequence). CDR3 sequence reads: CAWRRAPKAFF. CDR3 DNA: TGTGCCTGGAGGAGGGCTCCTAAAGCTTTCTTT.

This clonotype was recorded at least ten times. The chain links TRBV3-1 to TRBJ2-3; D gene uncertain. CDR1 is LGHDT and CDR2 is YNNKEL in the germline V gene (reference sequence). Trimming shortened V by 2 bases and J by 3 bases, and 15 bases separated the two germline ends. The CDR3 runs to 16 residues. The CDR3 is CASSQPGEELTDTQYF. The DNA of the CDR3 is TGTGCCAGCAGCCAACCGGGCGAAGAACTTACAGATACGCAGTATTTT.

The genes are TRBV7-9 and TRBJ1-2; 10 bases line up with TRBD1. V shed 2 bases, J shed 3 bases, and the junction held 12 bases outside the gene matches. Germline CDR1 SEHNR, CDR2 FQNEAQ (reference sequence). The CDR3 length is 18 residues. The CDR3: CASSLSRDRGQDDYGYTF. CDR3 sequence (DNA): TGTGCCAGCAGCTTATCACGGGACAGGGGTCAGGACGACTATGGCTACACCTTC. Variable domain in full (rest from reference TRBV7-9 and TRBJ1-2): DTGVSQNPRHKITKRGQNVTFRCDPISEHNRLYWYRQTLGQGPEFLTYFQNEAQLEKSRLLSDRFSAERPKGSFSTLEIQRTEQGDSAMYLCASSLSRDRGQDDYGYTFGSGTRLTVV.

In this sample, this clonotype turned up many times. This chain links TRBV9 with TRBJ1-1; D is undetermined. CDR1 and CDR2 from the germline V gene are SGDLS and YYNGEE. The CDR3 totals 15 residues. Trimming took off 0 bases at V and 1 base at J, with 10 bases between the two ends. In DNA, the CDR3 is TGTGCCAGCAGCGTAGACCTACAACCGAACACTGAAGCTTTCTTT. As protein: CASSVDLQPNTEAFF.

This clonotype was picked up many times. This chain links TRBV20-1 with TRBJ1-5; 7 positions match TRBD1. This CDR3 is built from 14 residues. Germline trimming cut 5 bases from V and 3 bases from J; bases unmatched to any gene: 7. Per the germline V gene, CDR1 is DFQATT and CDR2 is SNEGSKA (reference sequence). CDR3 in amino acids: CSASGQAYNQPQHF. The CDR3 coding sequence is TGCAGTGCTTCTGGACAGGCCTACAATCAGCCCCAGCATTTT.

The CDR3 loop is CASRTGAKGGYTF. In nucleotides, the CDR3 is TGTGCCAGCAGGACAGGGGCAAAGGGTGGCTACACCTTC. The chain joins TRBV12-3 or TRBV12-4 to TRBJ1-2; 8 bases are a match to TRBD1. The CDR3 length is 13 residues. Unmatched junction bases numbered 7, after V lost 6 bases and J lost 7 bases.

This clonotype was recorded many times. This chain connects TRBV20-1 to TRBJ1-2, with a possible D match to TRBD1 (6 bases). V lost 4 bases and J 10 bases, leaving 19 bases between the germline ends. Germline-derived CDR1 and CDR2 are DFQATT and SNEGSKA (reference sequence). CDR3 size: 13 residues. The CDR3 loop reads CSANRGQYSVYTF. The CDR3 bases are TGCAGTGCTAATCGGGGGCAGTACTCAGTCTACACCTTC.

This clonotype turned up a few times. The chain employs TRBV29-1 and TRBJ2-7; either TRBD1 or TRBD2 may fit D (5 bases each). CDR1 and CDR2 from the germline V gene are SQVTM and ANQGSEA. The germline V and J ends were trimmed by 6 bases and 3 bases, with 9 bases remaining between them. The CDR3 length is 11 residues. The CDR3 nucleotides are TGCAGCGTCAGGGACCGCTACGAGCAGTACTTC. This gives the protein CSVRDRYEQYF.